Presented here are 20 T cell receptor beta chains from one specimen sequenced in a study of T cells in Graves' hyperthyroidism and ophthalmopathy. The source material, RNA transcripts, was used to amplify TCR beta CDR3 regions. The primer set for the first-round RT-PCR of the TCR CDR3 was HTBI. One entry per CDR3 protein, called by TCRdb with MiXCR from the multiplex PCR reads. The repertoire has 300,000 to 400,000 distinct CDR3 sequences, 20% to 25% of them found once; the top ten carry about 50%. Material: blood. These receptors were obtained from a woman aged 45-65 years with Graves' hyperthyroidism.

There are a few counts of this clonotype. The chain uses TRBV2 and TRBJ1-2, with 7 bases lining up with TRBD1. The germline V gene has CDR1 SNHLY and CDR2 FYNNEI. The CDR3 has 13 amino acids. V was clipped by 6 bases and J by 3 bases; unmatched bases: 4. The CDR3 DNA reads as TGTGCCAGCAGGGCAGGGGGGTACTATGGCTACACCTTC. It translates to CASRAGGYYGYTF.

This clonotype was detected many times. The chain uses TRBV18 and TRBJ1-3, with D hard to call. Between the trimmed V and J ends, which lost 2 bases and 0 bases, there was a span of 8 bases. CDR1 is KGHSH, CDR2 LQKENI, per germline. There are 15 residues in the CDR3. The CDR3 protein is CASSPGRSSGNTIYF. Here the CDR3 DNA reads TGTGCCAGCTCACCAGGCAGAAGCTCTGGAAACACCATATATTTT.

This clonotype was found many times. The CDR3 loop is CASSRPGTGSDIQYF. The CDR3 region has the DNA TGTGCCAGCAGCAGACCCGGGACAGGGTCAGACATTCAGTACTTC. The V and J genes are TRBV11-2 and TRBJ2-4; 9 bases fit TRBD1. This CDR3 is 15 amino acids long. Germline V lookup: CDR1 SGHAT, CDR2 FQNNGV. V gave up 5 bases and J gave up 8 bases; unmatched junction bases: 10.

This clonotype showed up many times. The chain recombines TRBV5-1 with TRBJ2-3, with TRBD2 identical over 8 bases. The CDR3 contains 15 residues. Germline CDR1 SGHRS, CDR2 YFSETQ. Trimming took 2 bases from V and 0 from J; bases not matched to a gene: 2. DNA of the CDR3: TGCGCCAGCAGCTTCCCTAGCGGGAGCACAGATACGCAGTATTTT. Encoded protein: CASSFPSGSTDTQYF.

This clonotype has a count of ten or more. The CDR3 sequence is CASSLFSNTQYF. The CDR3 DNA is TGTGCCAGCAGTTTGTTTTCGAATACGCAGTATTTT. The V and J genes are TRBV12-3 or TRBV12-4 and TRBJ2-3; D not certain. This CDR3 region has 12 residues. V lost 3 bases and J 7 bases, leaving 8 bases between the germline ends.

This clonotype came up many times. This chain joins TRBV6-1 and TRBJ1-2; the D gene is possibly TRBD1 (5 bases). The V end lost 2 bases, the J end lost 6 bases, and 13 bases lay between the germline ends. This CDR3 contains 14 residues. Germline V gives CDR1 MNHNS, CDR2 SASEGT. The CDR3 bases are TGTGCCAGCAGTGAAACCAGGGCTAGGGATGGCTACACCTTC. Translation gives CASSETRARDGYTF.

The chain is built from TRBV2 and TRBJ2-1; D unresolved. Germline V CDR1 and CDR2: SNHLY, FYNNEI. V lost 6 bases to trimming and J lost 4 bases, with 4 bases between them. CDR3 length equals 11 residues. The chain's CDR3 is CASSRYNEQFF. CDR3 nucleotide sequence: TGTGCCAGCAGCCGTTACAATGAGCAGTTCTTC. The full variable domain, rest sourced from reference TRBV2 and TRBJ2-1, is EPEVTQTPSHQVTQMGQEVILRCVPISNHLYFYWYRQILGQKVEFLVSFYNNEISEKSEIFDDQFSVERPDGSNFTLKIRSTKLEDSAMYFCASSRYNEQFFGPGTRLTVL.

This clonotype occurred many times. V gene TRBV30 combines with J gene TRBJ2-6; TRBD1 agrees at 9 bases. This CDR3 contains 16 residues. Trimming removed 2 bases from V and 0 bases from J; junction bases left unmatched: 2. Per germline, CDR1 GTSNPN and CDR2 SVGIG (reference sequence). The CDR3 DNA reads as TGTGCCTGGAGTTTGGACAGGGGCTCTGGGGCCAACGTCCTGACTTTC. It is translated as CAWSLDRGSGANVLTF. Complete variable domain (other parts from reference TRBV30 and TRBJ2-6): SQTIHQWPATLVQPVGSPLSLECTVEGTSNPNLYWYRQAAGRGLQLLFYSVGIGQISSEVPQNLSASRPQDRQFILSSKKLLLSDSGFYLCAWSLDRGSGANVLTFGAGSRLTVL.

This clonotype showed up many times. J is TRBJ1-1 and V is TRBV6-1, with D possibly matching TRBD1 (6 bases). The CDR3 loop spans 13 amino acids. Germline-derived CDR1 and CDR2 are MNHNS and SASEGT. The ends were cut back, 2 bases at V and 8 bases at J, with 12 bases in the middle. The CDR3 DNA reads as TGTGCCAGCAGTGAACGGGACATCGGGGAAGCTTTCTTT. This encodes CASSERDIGEAFF.

This clonotype was seen a handful of times. The J gene is TRBJ2-5, the V gene TRBV6-1, with 7 nucleotides matching TRBD1. V was pared by 11 bases and J by 4 bases, with 10 bases of the junction left unmatched. The germline V gene encodes CDR1 MNHNS and CDR2 SASEGT. The CDR3 has 13 residues. Written as DNA, the CDR3 is TGTGCCTCCCAACAGGGGTATGGAGAGACCCAGTACTTC. Its protein is CASQQGYGETQYF.

This clonotype has just a few counts. As DNA, the CDR3 is TGTGCCAGCAGCGGACAGGGGGCTTGGGATCAGCCCCAGCATTTT. Amino acid sequence: CASSGQGAWDQPQHF. The chain carries TRBV7-2 and TRBJ1-5, with 11 bases lining up with TRBD1. V was clipped by 5 bases and J by 5 bases; unmatched bases: 5. The CDR3 totals 15 residues. Germline-derived CDR1 and CDR2 are SGHTA and FQGNSA.

There are many counts of this clonotype. The chain carries TRBV20-1 and TRBJ2-5, with TRBD2 matching over 10 bases. CDR1 is DFQATT and CDR2 is SNEGSKA in the germline V gene (reference sequence). The trim removed 1 base at V and 10 bases at J, leaving 6 bases unmatched. CDR3 length: 13 residues. CDR3 region: CSARGLAGSIQYF. CDR3 DNA: TGCAGTGCTAGAGGACTAGCGGGTTCAATCCAGTACTTC.

The chain employs TRBV19 and TRBJ2-3; 12 nucleotides agree with TRBD2. V trimming: 6 bases; J trimming: 4 bases; junction bases outside the gene matches: 5. This CDR3 is 15 amino acids long. CDR1 is LNHDA and CDR2 is SQIVND in the germline V gene (reference sequence). The CDR3 nucleotides are TGTGCCAGTAGCCAGACTAGCGGGAGATCAGATACGCAGTATTTT. This codes for CASSQTSGRSDTQYF.

The J gene is TRBJ2-3, the V gene TRBV19; D gene ambiguous. V was shortened by 1 base and J by 3 bases, with 5 bases between the two germline ends. This CDR3 region has 13 residues. Looked up from germline, CDR1 is LNHDA and CDR2 is SQIVND (reference sequence). The CDR3 loop reads CASSIVLTDTQYF. The CDR3 coding sequence is TGTGCCAGTAGTATAGTCCTGACAGATACGCAGTATTTT.

This clonotype was recorded at least ten times. The J gene is TRBJ1-6, the V gene TRBV30; D call uncertain. V was trimmed by 0 bases and J by 7 bases, leaving 10 bases between them. The CDR3 length is 14 residues. From germline, CDR1 is GTSNPN and CDR2 SVGIG (reference sequence). The CDR3 region is CAWSVQGLNSPLHF. Written as DNA, the CDR3 is TGTGCCTGGAGTGTACAAGGGCTAAATTCACCCCTCCACTTT.

The chain couples TRBV5-6 to TRBJ1-1; no definite D call. This CDR3 spans 11 amino acids. V was clipped by 2 bases and J by 6 bases, with 5 bases between them. Germline CDR1 SGHDT, CDR2 YYEEEE. The CDR3 sequence: CASSFLAEAFF. For the CDR3, the DNA is TGTGCCAGCAGCTTCCTAGCTGAAGCTTTCTTT.

With regard to this clonotype: This may stem from a read error, because a much larger clone lies one nucleotide away. Because it lacks the conserved phenylalanine or tryptophan at the end, this CDR3 is likely a read error. The chain recombines TRBV10-3 with TRBJ2-1, with TRBD2 identical over 13 bases. J gave up 7 bases and V 7 bases, and 16 bases lay outside the gene matches. Germline V gene lookup returns CDR1 ENHRY and CDR2 SYGVKD. The CDR3 runs to 18 residues. The CDR3 region is CAITKVTGLAGVPNEQFL. Written as DNA, the CDR3 is TGTGCCATCACCAAAGTCACTGGACTAGCGGGAGTCCCTAATGAGCAGTTCCTC.

This clonotype was recorded many times. The genes are TRBV28 and TRBJ1-1, with D possibly matching TRBD1 (5 bases). This CDR3 is 14 amino acids long. Germline V gene sequence: CDR1 MDHEN, CDR2 SYDVKM. The V and J ends lost 5 bases and 1 base respectively, with 11 bases between them. As DNA, the CDR3 is TGTGCCAGCAGTCTGGGACCTCAGAACACTGAAGCTTTCTTT. Amino acids: CASSLGPQNTEAFF.

This clonotype was counted between two and nine times. The genes are TRBV20-1 and TRBJ2-2, with TRBD2 matching over 10 bases. This CDR3 comprises 15 residues. Per the germline V gene, CDR1 is DFQATT and CDR2 is SNEGSKA (reference sequence). Losses at the gene ends were 6 bases for V and 2 bases for J; bases not matched to a gene: 6. The CDR3 loop reads CSARPSGRNTGELFF. DNA for the CDR3: TGCAGTGCACGACCTAGCGGGAGAAACACCGGGGAGCTGTTTTTT.

This clonotype was picked up a small number of times. The genes are TRBV13 and TRBJ2-7, with 7 bases identical to TRBD1. In germline, CDR1 is PRHDT, CDR2 FYEKMQ (reference sequence). The V gene end was trimmed by 5 bases and the J gene end by 8 bases; junction bases not matched to a gene: 6. CDR3 length: 12 residues. The CDR3 coding sequence is TGTGCCAGCAGCATCCGGGACAGTAAGCAGTACTTC. The encoded protein is CASSIRDSKQYF.